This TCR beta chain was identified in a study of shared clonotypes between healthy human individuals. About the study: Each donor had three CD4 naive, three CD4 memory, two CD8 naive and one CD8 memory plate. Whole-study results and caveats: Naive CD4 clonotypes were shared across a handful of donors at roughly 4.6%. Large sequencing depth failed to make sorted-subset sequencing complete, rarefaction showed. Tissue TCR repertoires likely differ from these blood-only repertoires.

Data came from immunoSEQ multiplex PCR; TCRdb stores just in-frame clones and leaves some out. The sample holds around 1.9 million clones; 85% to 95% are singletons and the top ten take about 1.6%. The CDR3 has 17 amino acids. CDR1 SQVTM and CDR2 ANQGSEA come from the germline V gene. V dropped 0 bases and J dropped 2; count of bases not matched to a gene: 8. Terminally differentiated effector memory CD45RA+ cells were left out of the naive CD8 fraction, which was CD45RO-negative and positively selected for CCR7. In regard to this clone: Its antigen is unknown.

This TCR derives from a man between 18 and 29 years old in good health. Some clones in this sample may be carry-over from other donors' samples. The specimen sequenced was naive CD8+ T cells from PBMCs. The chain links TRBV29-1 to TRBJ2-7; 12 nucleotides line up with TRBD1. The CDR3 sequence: CSVEEFSGTGGPYEQYF. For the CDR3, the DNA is TGCAGCGTTGAAGAATTTTCTGGGACAGGGGGCCCCTACGAGCAGTACTTC.